Below are 23 T cell receptor beta chains sequenced from a single sample in a study of response to subunit inactivated influenza vaccine. A single record per CDR3 protein comes from TCRdb applying MiXCR to the RT-PCR reads. The sample shows about 620,000 distinct CDR3 sequences, 11% of them seen only once. The same specimen was also included in a second study, on T cells expressing NK-cell markers. That study reports: It was by 5'RACE template switching with UMIs that TCR beta cDNA was made.

The sample consisted of PBMCs from blood, taken on the day of vaccination. Receptors were obtained from a middle-aged man who received an inactivated influenza vaccine.

The J gene is TRBJ2-2, the V gene TRBV20-1, with 11 nucleotides matching TRBD2. The CDR3 sequence is 16 residues long. Trimming cost V 3 bases and J 5 bases; bases outside gene matches: 8. Per the germline V gene, CDR1 is DFQATT and CDR2 is SNEGSKA (reference sequence). CDR3 sequence (DNA): TGCAGTGCTAGGAACCATCTAGCGGGGGGAACCGGGGAGCTGTTTTTT. This sequence encodes CSARNHLAGGTGELFF.

This clonotype was counted only a few times. The rearrangement links TRBV5-1 to TRBJ2-3; 9 bases are shared with TRBD1. Trimming cost V 4 bases and J 3 bases; bases outside gene matches: 6. The CDR3 has 15 residues. Germline assignment: CDR1 SGHRS and CDR2 YFSETQ. Written as DNA, the CDR3 is TGCGCCAGCAGCAAAGACAGGGGGTGGACAGATACGCAGTATTTT. It encodes CASSKDRGWTDTQYF.

CDR3 sequence reads: CASKSGEQYF. The DNA of the CDR3 is TGTGCCAGCAAGTCGGGGGAGCAGTACTTC. V gene TRBV7-9 combines with J gene TRBJ2-7; D is possibly TRBD2 (5 bases). This CDR3 has 10 residues. Germline-derived CDR1 and CDR2 are SEHNR and FQNEAQ (reference sequence). The ends were cut back, 7 bases at V and 7 bases at J, with 8 bases in the middle.

The chain employs TRBV24-1 and TRBJ2-6; D remains ambiguous. Germline CDR1 and CDR2: KGHDR and SFDVKD. Trimming took off 4 bases at V and 5 bases at J, with 8 bases between the two ends. The CDR3 extends over 14 amino acids. As DNA, the CDR3 is TGTGCCACCAGTGAAGGCAGGAGGGCCAACGTCCTGACTTTC. Translation gives CATSEGRRANVLTF.

This clonotype was picked up a small number of times. The chain combines TRBV28 with TRBJ1-1, with a tentative D call TRBD1 (6 bases). Germline V gives CDR1 MDHEN, CDR2 SYDVKM. V was trimmed by 6 bases and J by 3 bases, leaving 17 bases between them. The CDR3 extends over 15 amino acids. CDR3: CASSSPRGGYTEAFF. In nucleotides, the CDR3 is TGTGCCAGCAGCTCTCCGAGGGGGGGATACACTGAAGCTTTCTTT.

This chain joins TRBV28 and TRBJ2-1; no reliable D call. This CDR3 has 13 amino acids. V was shortened by 5 bases and J by 8 bases, with 13 bases between the two germline ends. Germline values: CDR1 MDHEN, CDR2 SYDVKM. This chain's CDR3 is CASSLQARDEQFF. In nucleotides, the CDR3 is TGTGCCAGCAGTCTTCAGGCCCGGGATGAGCAGTTCTTC.

This clonotype was seen more than once but under ten times. This chain connects TRBV9 to TRBJ2-2; 13 positions match TRBD2. The CDR3 loop spans 16 amino acids. CDR1 is SGDLS and CDR2 is YYNGEE in the germline V gene. Losses at the gene ends were 4 bases for V and 5 bases for J; bases not matched to a gene: 5. CDR3 DNA sequence: TGTGCCAGCAGCCCCGGGACTAGCGGGACTACCGGGGAGCTGTTTTTT. It translates to CASSPGTSGTTGELFF.

The rearrangement uses TRBV27 and TRBJ2-2; 10 nucleotides line up with TRBD2. The CDR3 extends over 17 amino acids. Germline values: CDR1 MNHEY, CDR2 SMNVEV (reference sequence). J was trimmed by 0 bases and V by 4 bases; bases with no gene match: 5. In DNA form, the CDR3 reads TGTGCCAGCAGTTCCCGGACTAGCGGCCCGAACACCGGGGAGCTGTTTTTT. Amino acid sequence: CASSSRTSGPNTGELFF.

This clonotype was counted between two and nine times. This chain links TRBV2 with TRBJ2-1; D gene unclear. Germline lookup yields CDR1 SNHLY and CDR2 FYNNEI. With 7 bases removed from V and 4 bases from J, the gap between germline ends came to 11 bases. The CDR3 runs 13 residues. DNA of the CDR3: TGTGCCAGCAACCTGCAGAAGTACAATGAGCAGTTCTTC. Translated, it gives CASNLQKYNEQFF.

The table lists this clonotype with a few counts. The chain uses TRBV20-1 and TRBJ2-5; D not certain. The CDR3 consists of 17 residues. Germline CDR1 reads DFQATT; CDR2 reads SNEGSKA (reference sequence). V lost 0 bases to trimming and J lost 2 bases, with 19 bases between them. CDR3 in DNA: TGCAGTGCTAGAGATTTACGCGCTATTCCTTCGCAAGAGACCCAGTACTTC. Its translation: CSARDLRAIPSQETQYF.

Ten or more counts support this clonotype. This rearrangement joins TRBV4-3 to TRBJ1-2; 8 nucleotides line up with TRBD1. J gave up 4 bases and V 0 bases, and 16 bases lay outside the gene matches. Germline CDR1 reads LGHNA; CDR2 reads YSLEER. The CDR3 has 19 amino acids. CDR3 nucleotide sequence: TGCGCCAGCAGCCAAGATCTCCCCGGACAGGGCGTCCTGAGCTATGGCTACACCTTC. Translated: CASSQDLPGQGVLSYGYTF.

This clonotype was picked up a small number of times. J is TRBJ1-1 and V is TRBV12-3 or TRBV12-4, with TRBD1 as a possible D gene (5 bases). This CDR3 has 13 amino acids. Trimming took 8 bases from V and 5 from J, leaving 15 bases between them. CDR3 region: CASASGRRTEAFF. The CDR3 DNA follows: TGTGCCAGCGCTTCGGGACGTAGGACTGAAGCTTTCTTT.

Ten or more counts support this clonotype. The CDR3 sequence: CASSLDGHGEQFF. The DNA for the CDR3 is TGTGCCAGCAGCCTGGACGGCCATGGTGAGCAGTTCTTC. This rearrangement joins TRBV7-2 to TRBJ2-1; D is uncertain. CDR3 length equals 13 residues. Trimming removed 5 bases from V and 9 bases from J, with 14 bases in between. From germline, CDR1 is SGHTA and CDR2 FQGNSA.

The genes are TRBV5-6 and TRBJ2-7; 9 bases line up with TRBD1. Looked up from germline, CDR1 is SGHDT and CDR2 is YYEEEE. Unmatched junction bases numbered 4, after V lost 0 bases and J lost 6 bases. This CDR3 contains 14 residues. CDR3 in amino acids: CASSLVDRGSEQYF. The CDR3 bases are TGTGCCAGCAGCTTGGTGGACAGGGGTTCCGAGCAGTACTTC. The full variable domain, with the rest looked up from reference TRBV5-6 and TRBJ2-7, is DAGVTQSPTHLIKTRGQQVTLRCSPKSGHDTVSWYQQALGQGPQFIFQYYEEEERQRGNFPDRFSGHQFPNYSSELNVNALLLGDSALYLCASSLVDRGSEQYFGPGTRLTVT.

This rearrangement joins TRBV2 to TRBJ1-1; no reliable D call. V lost 10 bases and J 5 bases, leaving 17 bases between the germline ends. CDR1 SNHLY and CDR2 FYNNEI come from the germline V gene. The CDR3 is made up of 13 amino acids. In nucleotides, the CDR3 is TGTGCCACGAAACAACCGGAAGGGACTGAAGCTTTCTTT. Protein product: CATKQPEGTEAFF.

The genes are TRBV5-6 and TRBJ1-1; TRBD1 agrees at 10 bases. V dropped 4 bases and J dropped 5; count of bases not matched to a gene: 14. The germline CDR1 and CDR2 sequences are SGHDT and YYEEEE. The length of the CDR3 is 17 residues. The CDR3 protein is CASSLPQTGGALTEAFF. The CDR3 bases are TGTGCCAGCAGCCTGCCCCAGACAGGGGGCGCGTTGACTGAAGCTTTCTTT.

This clonotype has only a few counts. J is TRBJ2-1 and V is TRBV14, with no clear D. The CDR3 is 13 amino acids. Germline V gene lookup returns CDR1 SGHDN and CDR2 FVKESK. V was clipped by 0 bases and J by 9 bases, with 9 bases between them. The DNA of the CDR3 is TGTGCCAGCAGCCAAGATAGGCGGTCTGAGCAGTTCTTC. Its translation is CASSQDRRSEQFF.

This clonotype has a count of ten or more. The chain couples TRBV7-2 to TRBJ1-1, with TRBD1 matching 8 bases. V shed 5 bases and J 0 bases; nucleotides not matched to a gene: 5. CDR1 and CDR2 from the germline V gene are SGHTA and FQGNSA. The CDR3 spans 15 residues. The CDR3 DNA reads TGTGCCAGCAGCATCTACAGGGGGTTGAACACTGAAGCTTTCTTT. Translating it yields CASSIYRGLNTEAFF.

This clonotype was observed a few times. The chain recombines TRBV4-3 with TRBJ2-2, with D perhaps TRBD2 (5 bases). V lost 1 base, J lost 2 bases, and 11 bases lay in between. The germline gives CDR1 LGHNA, CDR2 YSLEER. This CDR3 comprises 16 residues. The CDR3 coding sequence is TGCGCCAGCAGCCAAGCCGAAGCGGAAAACACCGGGGAGCTGTTTTTT. This codes for CASSQAEAENTGELFF.

The V call is TRBV28, the J call TRBJ2-7; D is ambiguous. The CDR3 covers 12 residues. V was shortened by 10 bases and J by 3 bases, with 13 bases between the two germline ends. Germline CDR1 is MDHEN and CDR2 is SYDVKM. CDR3 in DNA: TGTGCCACCCAAACACCATACTACGAGCAGTACTTC. It is translated as CATQTPYYEQYF. Combining the CDR3 with reference TRBV28 and TRBJ2-7 gives the whole variable domain DVKVTQSSRYLVKRTGEKVFLECVQDMDHENMFWYRQDPGLGLRLIYFSYDVKMKEKGDIPEGYSVSREKKERFSLILESASTNQTSMYLCATQTPYYEQYFGPGTRLTVT.

This clonotype was counted ten times or more. This chain links TRBV2 with TRBJ2-2; possible D gene TRBD1, 6 bases. Trimming stripped 5 bases from V and 1 base from J, with 8 bases between. Germline CDR1 reads SNHLY; CDR2 reads FYNNEI. The CDR3 is 14 residues long. CDR3 sequence: CASSKTGNTGELFF. For the CDR3, the DNA is TGTGCCAGCAGTAAGACAGGGAACACCGGGGAGCTGTTTTTT.

This clonotype occurred a few times. In nucleotides, the CDR3 is TGTGCCAGCAGCCAAGGGGACTACCTGAACAATGAGCAGTTCTTC. Amino acids: CASSQGDYLNNEQFF. This sequence joins TRBV4-2 and TRBJ2-1; 7 bases fit TRBD2. The CDR3 is 15 amino acids. With V trimmed by 1 base and J by 5 bases, 5 bases remained unmatched. CDR1 and CDR2 from the germline V gene are LGHNA and YNFKEQ.

The DNA for the CDR3 is TGTGCCAGCAGTGAAGAGGTCGGAGCCTACGAGCAGTACTTC. Protein sequence: CASSEEVGAYEQYF. The V call is TRBV2, the J call TRBJ2-7; D call uncertain. The V and J ends lost 1 base and 2 bases respectively, with 9 bases between them. Germline loops: CDR1 SNHLY, CDR2 FYNNEI. This CDR3 region has 14 residues.